Listed here are 19 T cell receptor beta chains from one sample, sequenced in a study of CD8 T cells in ankylosing spondylitis. Via MiXCR, TCRdb re-called the 5' RACE reads, giving one row per CDR3 protein. The sample consists of 250,000 to 300,000 distinct CDR3 sequences, 15% to 25% of them appearing once. The specimen was blood, either unsorted or a sorted T cell fraction (not recorded which). These TCRs come from a male donor with ankylosing spondylitis or in good health (not recorded which).

This clonotype was recorded many times. The V and J genes are TRBV20-1 and TRBJ2-1, with D tentatively TRBD2 (5 bases). From germline, CDR1 is DFQATT and CDR2 SNEGSKA (reference sequence). The CDR3 length is 14 residues. Trimming cost V 3 bases and J 7 bases, with 16 bases left between them. The CDR3 loop is CSASVAQSGNEQFF. In nucleotides, the CDR3 is TGCAGTGCTAGTGTCGCCCAATCGGGGAATGAGCAGTTCTTC.

The chain uses TRBV18 and TRBJ1-5; D possibly corresponds to TRBD1 (6 bases). The CDR3 contains 14 residues. V was cut by 5 bases and J by 3 bases, with 11 bases left in between. The germline gives CDR1 KGHSH, CDR2 LQKENI. The CDR3 sequence: CASSAGQSNQPQHF. The DNA of the CDR3 is TGTGCCAGCTCAGCCGGACAGTCCAATCAGCCCCAGCATTTT. The entire variable domain, with the rest obtained from reference TRBV18 and TRBJ1-5, is as follows: NAGVMQNPRHLVRRRGQEARLRCSPMKGHSHVYWYRQLPEEGLKFMVYLQKENIIDESGMPKERFSAEFPKEGPSILRIQQVVRGDSAAYFCASSAGQSNQPQHFGDGTRLSIL.

This chain uses TRBV3-1 with TRBJ1-4; 8 nucleotides agree with TRBD1. The V gene's germline CDR1 is LGHDT and CDR2 YNNKEL (reference sequence). With V trimmed by 0 bases and J by 5 bases, 11 bases remained unmatched. CDR3 length: 18 residues. The CDR3 DNA sequence: TGTGCCAGCAGCCAAGATAAGGGACAGGAAGCCGAAAATGAAAAACTGTTTTTT. It is translated as CASSQDKGQEAENEKLFF.

The chain has TRBV6-1 and TRBJ2-6; 7 bases line up with TRBD2. This CDR3 contains 17 residues. The V and J ends lost 1 base and 2 bases, in that order; junction bases with no gene match: 5. The germline V gene has CDR1 MNHNS and CDR2 SASEGT. The CDR3 DNA is TGTGCCAGCAGTGAAGGGGGAGGGTTCGCTGGGGCCAACGTCCTGACTTTC. This translates into CASSEGGGFAGANVLTF.

This chain uses TRBV11-2 with TRBJ2-5; no clear D gene. The germline V and J ends were trimmed by 5 bases and 5 bases, with 9 bases remaining between them. The CDR3 has 12 residues. The V gene's germline CDR1 is SGHAT and CDR2 FQNNGV. The CDR3 sequence is CASSRVRETQYF. The CDR3 region has the DNA TGTGCCAGCAGCCGTGTCCGCGAGACCCAGTACTTC.

The V call is TRBV5-8, the J call TRBJ2-1; D might be TRBD2 (7 bases). Germline values: CDR1 SGHTS, CDR2 YDEGEE. The CDR3 loop spans 17 amino acids. The V end lost 8 bases, the J end lost 6 bases, and 27 bases lay between the germline ends. CDR3 nucleotide sequence: TGTGCCAGACGGTTTACGGGCACCGCGGGGGCGGGCAATGAGCAGTTCTTC. Amino acids: CARRFTGTAGAGNEQFF.

V gene TRBV6-1 combines with J gene TRBJ1-6; D ambiguous. The CDR3 covers 15 residues. Germline lookup yields CDR1 MNHNS and CDR2 SASEGT. The germline V and J ends were trimmed by 1 base and 1 base, with 5 bases remaining between them. The CDR3 spells CASSEGASYNSPLHF. CDR3 coding DNA: TGTGCCAGCAGTGAAGGGGCATCCTATAATTCACCCCTCCACTTT.

The chain has TRBV20-1 and TRBJ2-3; TRBD2 aligns across 9 bases. Losses at the gene ends were 3 bases for V and 14 bases for J; bases not matched to a gene: 15. The V gene's germline CDR1 is DFQATT and CDR2 SNEGSKA (reference sequence). The CDR3 is made up of 14 amino acids. The CDR3 coding sequence is TGCAGTGCTAGGAGGACTGAGGCTAGCGGGACCTCGTATTTT. Its translation: CSARRTEASGTSYF.

Worth noting for this clonotype: Since a much larger clone is just one base distant, this may be a read error. The chain joins TRBV12-3 or TRBV12-4 to TRBJ1-5; D is perhaps TRBD1 (5 bases). The CDR3 length is 15 residues. CDR3 sequence reads: CTSSPDLGANQPQHF. CDR3 bases: TGTACCAGCAGCCCTGATCTAGGGGCCAATCAGCCCCAGCATTTT.

This clonotype was observed many times. V usage is TRBV12-3 or TRBV12-4 and J usage is TRBJ2-7; TRBD1 aligns across 9 bases. The trim removed 5 bases at V and 6 bases at J, leaving 5 bases unmatched. This CDR3 spans 13 amino acids. As DNA, the CDR3 is TGTGCCAGCAGTCTACTGACAGGGGGCGAGCAGTACGTC. Translated: CASSLLTGGEQYV.

The genes are TRBV15 and TRBJ2-5; D is unresolved. CDR1 and CDR2 (germline): LNHNV, YYDKDF (reference sequence). The V end was cut by 0 bases, the J end by 7 bases, with 6 bases between. The CDR3 covers 12 residues. As DNA, the CDR3 is TGTGCCACCAGCAGAGATGTTGGGACCCAGTACTTC. Translating gives CATSRDVGTQYF.

The CDR3 region is CSIARRASPNQPQHF. The CDR3 DNA is TGCAGTATCGCCAGGCGCGCTTCCCCGAATCAGCCCCAGCATTTT. V is TRBV20-1 and J is TRBJ1-5; D call uncertain. Germline lookup yields CDR1 DFQATT and CDR2 SNEGSKA (reference sequence). This CDR3 contains 15 residues. V lost 8 bases and J 4 bases, leaving 21 bases between the germline ends.

This chain joins TRBV9 and TRBJ2-5; weak D call: TRBD2 (5 bases). V lost 3 bases, J lost 4 bases, and 19 bases lay in between. Germline V lookup: CDR1 SGDLS, CDR2 YYNGEE. The CDR3 is made up of 16 amino acids. CDR3 sequence (DNA): TGTGCCAGCAGCGCCGCTGGGGTCGAGGGCTTAGAGACCCAGTACTTC. Its translation is CASSAAGVEGLETQYF. Looking up the rest from reference TRBV9 and TRBJ2-5 gives the full variable domain: DSGVTQTPKHLITATGQRVTLRCSPRSGDLSVYWYQQSLDQGLQFLIQYYNGEERAKGNILERFSAQQFPDLHSELNLSSLELGDSALYFCASSAAGVEGLETQYFGPGTRLLVL.

This clonotype appeared a single time. This chain uses TRBV10-3 with TRBJ2-2; D not certain. V shed 5 bases and J shed 6 bases, with 13 bases lying between them. Germline V gene lookup returns CDR1 ENHRY and CDR2 SYGVKD. CDR3 length equals 14 residues. The CDR3 DNA reads as TGTGCCATCAGTCCCTACGACCAGGCCGGGGAGCTGTTTTTT. Translated, it gives CAISPYDQAGELFF.

This clonotype was observed a few times. The chain couples TRBV15 to TRBJ1-2; 9 positions match TRBD1. The CDR3 length is 14 residues. Germline CDR1 LNHNV, CDR2 YYDKDF (reference sequence). J was trimmed by 2 bases and V by 5 bases; bases with no gene match: 3. The CDR3 bases are TGTGCCACCAGCGGACAGGGGCCGAACTATGGCTACACCTTC. It is translated as CATSGQGPNYGYTF. Filled out from reference TRBV15 and TRBJ1-2, the complete variable domain reads DAMVIQNPRYQVTQFGKPVTLSCSQTLNHNVMYWYQQKSSQAPKLLFHYYDKDFNNEADTPDNFQSRRPNTSFCFLDIRSPGLGDTAMYLCATSGQGPNYGYTFGSGTRLTVV.

The V and J genes are TRBV7-2 and TRBJ1-3; no definite D call. CDR1 and CDR2 from the germline V gene are SGHTA and FQGNSA. The V and J ends lost 1 base and 6 bases respectively, with 7 bases between them. This CDR3 spans 13 amino acids. In DNA, the CDR3 is TGTGCCAGCAGCTTAGGCCCGGAAAACACCATATATTTT. This codes for CASSLGPENTIYF.

This clonotype showed up just a few times. The rearrangement joins TRBV5-6 to TRBJ2-1; D might be TRBD2 (6 bases). Germline lookup yields CDR1 SGHDT and CDR2 YYEEEE. V was cut by 0 bases and J by 6 bases, with 13 bases left in between. This CDR3 contains 15 residues. The CDR3 nucleotides are TGTGCCAGCAGCTTGGTCGCGGGGCGCCCCAATGAGCAGTTCTTC. It codes for CASSLVAGRPNEQFF.

This clonotype was counted between two and nine times. The chain combines TRBV15 with TRBJ2-7; D gene ambiguous. The CDR3 sequence is 13 residues long. V was pared by 0 bases and J by 4 bases, with 7 bases between. Per the germline V gene, CDR1 is LNHNV and CDR2 is YYDKDF (reference sequence). In DNA, the CDR3 is TGTGCCACCAGCAGAGATCCCAGTTACGAGCAGTACGTC. This sequence encodes CATSRDPSYEQYV.

This clonotype was detected ten times or more. The CDR3: CSVPTLTDEQFF. The CDR3 nucleotides are TGCAGCGTCCCGACCCTGACGGATGAGCAGTTCTTC. The chain joins TRBV29-1 to TRBJ2-1, with no clear D. V lost 6 bases and J lost 8, with 14 bases in between. CDR1 is SQVTM, CDR2 ANQGSEA, per germline. The CDR3 loop spans 12 amino acids.